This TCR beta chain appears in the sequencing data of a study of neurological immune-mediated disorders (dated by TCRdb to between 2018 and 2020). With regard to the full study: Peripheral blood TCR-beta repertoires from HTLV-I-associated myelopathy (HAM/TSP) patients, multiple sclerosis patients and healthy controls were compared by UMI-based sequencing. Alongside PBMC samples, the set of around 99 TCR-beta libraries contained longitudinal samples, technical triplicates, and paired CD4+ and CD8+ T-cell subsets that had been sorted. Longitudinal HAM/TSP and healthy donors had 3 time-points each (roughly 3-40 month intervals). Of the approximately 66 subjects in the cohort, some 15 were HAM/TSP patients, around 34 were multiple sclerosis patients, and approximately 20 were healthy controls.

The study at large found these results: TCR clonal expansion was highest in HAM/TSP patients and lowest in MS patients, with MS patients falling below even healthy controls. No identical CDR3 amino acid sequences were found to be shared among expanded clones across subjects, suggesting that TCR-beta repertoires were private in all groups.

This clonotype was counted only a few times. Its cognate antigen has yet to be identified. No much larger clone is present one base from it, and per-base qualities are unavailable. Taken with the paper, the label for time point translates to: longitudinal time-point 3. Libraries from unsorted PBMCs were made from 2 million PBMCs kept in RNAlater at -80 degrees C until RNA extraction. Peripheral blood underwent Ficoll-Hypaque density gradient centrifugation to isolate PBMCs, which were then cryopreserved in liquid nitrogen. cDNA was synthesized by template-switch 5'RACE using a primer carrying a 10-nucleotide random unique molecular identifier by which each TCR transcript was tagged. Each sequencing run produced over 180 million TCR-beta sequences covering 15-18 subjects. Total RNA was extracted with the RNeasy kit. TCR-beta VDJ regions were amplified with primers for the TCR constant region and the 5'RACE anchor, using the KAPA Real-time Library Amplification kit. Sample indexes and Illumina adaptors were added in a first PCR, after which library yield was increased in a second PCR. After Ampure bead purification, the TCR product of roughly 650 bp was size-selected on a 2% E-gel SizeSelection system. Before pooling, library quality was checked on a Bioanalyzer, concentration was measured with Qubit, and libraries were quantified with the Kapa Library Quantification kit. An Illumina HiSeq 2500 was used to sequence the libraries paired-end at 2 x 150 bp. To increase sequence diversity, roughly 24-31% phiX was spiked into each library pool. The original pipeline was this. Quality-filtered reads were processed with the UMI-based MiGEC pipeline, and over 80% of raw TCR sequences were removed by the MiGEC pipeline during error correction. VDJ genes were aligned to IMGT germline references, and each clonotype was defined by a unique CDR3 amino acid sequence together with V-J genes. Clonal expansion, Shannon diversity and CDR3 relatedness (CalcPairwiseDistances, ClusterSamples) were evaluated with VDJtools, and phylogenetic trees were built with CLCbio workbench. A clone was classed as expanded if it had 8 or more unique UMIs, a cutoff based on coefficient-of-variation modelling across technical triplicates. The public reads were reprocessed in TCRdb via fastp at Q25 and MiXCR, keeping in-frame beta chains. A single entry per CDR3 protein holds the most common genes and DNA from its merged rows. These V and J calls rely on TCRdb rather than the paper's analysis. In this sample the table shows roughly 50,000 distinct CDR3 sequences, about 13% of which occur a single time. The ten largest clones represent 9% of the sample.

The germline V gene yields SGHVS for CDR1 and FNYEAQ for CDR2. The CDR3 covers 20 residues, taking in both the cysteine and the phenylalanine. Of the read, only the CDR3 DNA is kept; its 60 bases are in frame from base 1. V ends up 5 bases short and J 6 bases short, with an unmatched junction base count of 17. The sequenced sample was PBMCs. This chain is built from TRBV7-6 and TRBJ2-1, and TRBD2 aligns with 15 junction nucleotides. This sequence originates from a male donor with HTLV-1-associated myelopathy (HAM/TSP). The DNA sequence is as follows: TGTGCCAGCAGCCGTACCCGGACTAGCGGGGGGGCCGTGCGTGGCAATGAGCAGTTCTTC. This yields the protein CASSRTRTSGGAVRGNEQFF. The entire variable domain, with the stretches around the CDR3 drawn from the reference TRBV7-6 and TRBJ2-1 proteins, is GAGVSQSPRYKVTKRGQDVALRCDPISGHVSLYWYRQALGQGPEFLTYFNYEAQQDKSGLPNDRFSAERPEGSISTLTIQRTEQRDSAMYRCASSRTRTSGGAVRGNEQFFGPGTRLTVL.